This T cell receptor beta chain was profiled in a study of OX40 agonist ivuxolimab in advanced cancers. For the study at large: With ivuxolimab, an agonistic anti-OX40 (CD134) antibody, patients were treated. Eligibility admitted prior anti-PD-1, anti-PD-L1 or anti-CTLA-4 therapy; 35% to 40% had some. Findings and caveats of the study: There were, on average, more expanded clones in CD8+ T cells than in CD4+. Among patients with partial responses at 0.1-3.0 mg/kg, clonal expansion was among the lowest.

Notes on this clone: No antigen is known for it.

The V gene end was trimmed by 8 bases and the J gene end by 0 bases; junction bases not matched to a gene: 6. This CDR3 has 14 amino acids. CDR1 is LNHDA, CDR2 SQIVND, per germline (reference sequence). Sequencing was performed with immunoSEQ multiplex PCR; in TCRdb, only in-frame clones are kept and a portion is missing. The repertoire holds 40,000 to 45,000 clones, around 88% seen once, with 9.5% to 13% in the top ten. The origin of this receptor is an adult with an advanced solid tumor such as melanoma, head and neck, liver or kidney cancer. The V and J genes are TRBV19 and TRBJ2-7; TRBD1 agrees at 8 bases. Sequencing used CD4+ or CD8+ T cells sorted from blood, obtained in a trial of the OX40 agonist ivuxolimab. The CDR3 here is CASGTGGVSYEQYF. The CDR3, as DNA: TGTGCCAGTGGAACAGGGGGTGTCTCCTACGAGCAGTACTTC.